This entry features one T cell receptor beta chain sequence. Its specificity is unknown. This sample includes further DNA sequences coding for the same CDR3. Only in-frame clones appear in the TCRdb table, and some are missing; sequencing was by immunoSEQ multiplex PCR. The sample shows 57,000 or so clones, more than 70% of them seen only once. This entry comes from a study of OX40 agonist ivuxolimab in advanced cancers. About the research overall: While on treatment, patients had intravenous ivuxolimab at 0.01 to 10 mg/kg every 2 weeks. Points from the study as a whole: Among T cells, CD8+ cells averaged more expanded clones than CD4+ cells.

Germline CDR1 is SEHNR and CDR2 is FQNEAQ (reference sequence). The V gene end was trimmed by 1 base and the J gene end by 5 bases; junction bases not matched to a gene: 0. The CDR3 sequence is 14 residues long. The TCR sequence derives from an adult with an advanced solid tumor such as melanoma, head and neck, liver or kidney cancer. The rearrangement joins TRBV7-9 to TRBJ1-4, with TRBD1 matching 8 bases. Specimen: CD4+ or CD8+ T cells sorted from blood, collected in a trial of the OX40 agonist ivuxolimab. CDR3 loop: CASSLGQGNEKLFF. CDR3 bases: TGTGCCAGCAGCTTAGGACAGGGGAATGAAAAACTGTTTTTT.